This T cell receptor (beta chain) originates from a study of shared clonotypes between healthy human individuals. Repertoires were generated with immunoSEQ multiplex PCR, while TCRdb's copy carries only in-frame clones and drops some. The sample lists some 1 million clones, roughly 80% seen once, with 1.4% to 1.5% in the top ten. What was sequenced was memory CD4+ T cells sorted from blood. Subset: CD45RA-negative fraction. This TCR was recovered from a man in his late teens or twenties in good health.

The CDR3 bases are TGTGCCAGCAGCTTGGCGGGGGTGTATTCACCCCTCCACTTT. This gives the protein CASSLAGVYSPLHF. V usage is TRBV11-1 and J usage is TRBJ1-6; tentative D call: TRBD1 (5 bases). With 3 bases removed from V and 8 bases from J, the gap between germline ends came to 11 bases. CDR1 SGHAT and CDR2 FQDESV come from the germline V gene (reference sequence). The CDR3 is 14 amino acids.